Below are 10 T cell receptor beta chains sequenced from a single sample in a study of technical replicates of blood from several donors. Assay used: immunoSEQ multiplex PCR; TCRdb lists only in-frame clones, some missing. The table lists 66,000 or so clones, 88% of them singletons. Sequencing was done on a sample of PBMCs. Receptors were obtained from a human donor in good health. Some clones in this sample may be carry-over from other donors' samples.

The chain links TRBV7-2 to TRBJ1-2, with D possibly being TRBD1 (5 bases). The CDR3 is 15 residues long. Germline values: CDR1 SGHTA, CDR2 FQGNSA. V lost 1 base to trimming and J lost 4 bases, with 13 bases between them. The CDR3, as DNA: TGTGCCAGCAGCTTAGTCAAGGGGCCCAGCTATGGCTACACCTTC. Its protein is CASSLVKGPSYGYTF.

The chain employs TRBV7-9 and TRBJ2-3; D might be TRBD2 (6 bases). The V gene's germline CDR1 is SEHNR and CDR2 FQNEAQ (reference sequence). V lost 5 bases and J lost 4, with 13 bases in between. This CDR3 contains 14 residues. CDR3 in amino acids: CASSVGLSADTQYF. The CDR3 nucleotides read TGTGCCAGCAGCGTCGGACTAAGCGCAGATACGCAGTATTTT.

This chain uses TRBV30 with TRBJ1-6; D gene unclear. Germline loops: CDR1 GTSNPN, CDR2 SVGIG (reference sequence). V lost 2 bases and J lost 9, with 8 bases in between. CDR3 size: 12 residues. The CDR3 is CAWSRLGSPLHF. DNA of the CDR3: TGTGCCTGGAGTAGACTGGGTTCACCCCTCCACTTT.

The chain links TRBV18 to TRBJ2-7; the match to TRBD1 covers 10 bases. The V gene's germline CDR1 is KGHSH and CDR2 LQKENI. After removal of 2 bases from V and 3 bases from J, the junction contained 7 bases not matched to a gene. The CDR3 is made up of 16 amino acids. CDR3 sequence reads: CASSPVGTGVVYEQYF. DNA for the CDR3: TGTGCCAGCTCACCAGTCGGGACAGGGGTGGTCTACGAGCAGTACTTC.

V and J are TRBV4-1 and TRBJ2-7, with 8 bases matching TRBD1. The germline CDR1 and CDR2 sequences are MGHRA and YSYEKL. The CDR3 is made up of 15 amino acids. J gave up 2 bases and V 5 bases, and 8 bases lay outside the gene matches. For the CDR3, the DNA is TGCGCCAGCAGCTCCCCCGACAGGGGAGCCTACGAGCAGTACTTC. This codes for CASSSPDRGAYEQYF.

The rearrangement links TRBV19 to TRBJ1-2; 11 bases agree with TRBD1. With V trimmed by 5 bases and J by 6 bases, 8 bases remained unmatched. The CDR3 covers 15 residues. CDR1 and CDR2 from the germline V gene are LNHDA and SQIVND (reference sequence). Here the CDR3 DNA reads TGTGCCAGTAGTGCCGGACAGGGGGCGGTAGATGGCTACACCTTC. It specifies CASSAGQGAVDGYTF.

The rearrangement links TRBV18 to TRBJ1-4; D remains ambiguous. Germline lookup yields CDR1 KGHSH and CDR2 LQKENI. V lost 3 bases to trimming and J lost 4 bases, with 9 bases between them. CDR3 length: 14 residues. CDR3 amino acids: CASSPSGNNEKLFF. CDR3 bases: TGTGCCAGCTCACCGTCCGGGAATAATGAAAAACTGTTTTTT.

This chain joins TRBV5-5 and TRBJ1-6; D gene ambiguous. The length of the CDR3 is 13 residues. V was clipped by 2 bases and J by 8 bases, with 8 bases between them. Germline lookup yields CDR1 SGHKS and CDR2 YYEKEE (reference sequence). The CDR3 DNA reads as TGTGCCAGCAGCTTCGACACGGATTCACCCCTCCACTTT. This gives the protein CASSFDTDSPLHF.

The chain carries TRBV30 and TRBJ1-1, with D maybe TRBD1 (6 bases). Germline V CDR1 and CDR2: GTSNPN, SVGIG (reference sequence). V was clipped by 1 base and J by 4 bases, with 13 bases between them. The CDR3 contains 14 residues. This chain's CDR3 is CAWSATTGRTEAFF. The DNA of the CDR3 is TGTGCCTGGAGTGCCACCACAGGGCGCACTGAAGCTTTCTTT.

The chain recombines TRBV4-1 with TRBJ2-1, with 8 bases that match TRBD2. Trimming at V came to 2 bases and at J to 8 bases, leaving 11 bases not matched to a gene. From germline, CDR1 is MGHRA and CDR2 YSYEKL. The CDR3 contains 16 residues. DNA of the CDR3: TGCGCCAGCAGCCAACAAGGGACTAGTATTTTCGATGAGCAGTTCTTC. This translates into CASSQQGTSIFDEQFF.